Given below is one T cell receptor beta chain in context. The data derive from a study of cytomegalovirus exposure and HLA in healthy donors. 13 Jbeta primers and 60 Vbeta primers were used for the PCR. This table comes from immunoSEQ multiplex PCR, and its TCRdb copy is limited to in-frame clones, with some not included. The sample includes 150,000 to 250,000 clones, 82% of them seen just once. V gave up 0 bases and J gave up 5 bases, with 10 bases separating them. The CDR3 runs 14 residues. The germline gives CDR1 LGHNA, CDR2 YSLEER. Sequencing was performed on PBMCs. The TCR sequence derives from a boy aged 2-9 years in good health and CMV-seronegative. The rearrangement joins TRBV4-3 to TRBJ2-5, with D maybe TRBD1 (6 bases). CDR3 sequence: CASSQDSQGETQYF. The CDR3 nucleotides are TGCGCCAGCAGCCAAGACAGCCAGGGGGAGACCCAGTACTTC.